This T cell receptor (beta chain) derives from a study of T cell responses to AZD1222 COVID-19 vaccine. The study, taken as a whole, reports: Most donors were white British and more were female, and clonal diversity was possibly underestimated.

TCRdb keeps only in-frame clones here, not all; method: immunoSEQ multiplex PCR. The sample contains approximately 100,000 clones, 90% to 95% of which appear only once. Remarks on this clone: The antigen is undetermined.

Germline lookup yields CDR1 MNHEY and CDR2 SMNVEV (reference sequence). The CDR3 is made up of 15 amino acids. V gave up 4 bases and J gave up 6 bases; unmatched junction bases: 11. The chain uses TRBV27 and TRBJ1-2, with TRBD1 identical over 7 bases. This material consisted of peripheral blood, taken on day 0 of AZD1222 vaccination. This receptor was obtained from an adult in good health. CDR3 nucleotides: TGTGCCAGCAGTTCCTCAGGGGGGTGGGTTCATGGCTACACCTTC. Amino acid sequence: CASSSSGGWVHGYTF.